This is a list of T cell receptor beta chains from one sample in a study of monozygotic twins with inflammatory bowel disease. TCRdb reworked the 5' RACE reads into one entry per CDR3 protein, no DNA. The sample holds around 150,000 distinct CDR3 sequences. Sequenced sample: blood. The source of these receptors is a human donor with ulcerative colitis or Crohn's disease, or a healthy co-twin of an affected twin (not recorded which). Both conserved end residues are part of each CDR3.

len: 15; v_gene: TRBV27; j_gene: TRBJ1-5; CDR3aa: CASRLEGASNQPQHF
len: 14; v_gene: TRBV28; j_gene: TRBJ1-5; CDR3aa: CATEIRVSNQPQHF
len: 15; v_gene: TRBV28; j_gene: TRBJ2-3; CDR3aa: CASSVAGGDTDTQYF
len: 15; v_gene: TRBV27; j_gene: TRBJ2-1; CDR3aa: CASSLRGQGNNEQFF
len: 16; v_gene: TRBV6-2/TRBV6-3; j_gene: TRBJ2-7; CDR3aa: CASSSRLAAQGREQYF
len: 12; v_gene: TRBV29-1; j_gene: TRBJ1-5; CDR3aa: CSVVEGEQPQHF
len: 11; v_gene: TRBV20-1; j_gene: TRBJ2-7; CDR3aa: CSARGLREQYF
len: 15; v_gene: TRBV7-9; j_gene: TRBJ1-1; CDR3aa: CASSRDTRVNTEAFF
len: 16; v_gene: TRBV5-1; j_gene: TRBJ2-2; CDR3aa: CASSLAGLAGTGELFF
len: 13; v_gene: TRBV6-2/TRBV6-3; j_gene: TRBJ2-7; CDR3aa: CASSYGLDYEQYF
len: 13; v_gene: TRBV28; j_gene: TRBJ2-7; CDR3aa: CASTQRNSYEQYF
len: 14; v_gene: TRBV12-3/TRBV12-4; j_gene: TRBJ2-1; CDR3aa: CASSWQGPYNEQFF
len: 14; v_gene: TRBV27; j_gene: TRBJ2-7; CDR3aa: CASKPTGSSYEQYF
len: 14; v_gene: TRBV19; j_gene: TRBJ1-6; CDR3aa: CASSMGGRNSPLHF
len: 15; v_gene: TRBV15; j_gene: TRBJ1-2; CDR3aa: CATSQRNRWDYGYTF
len: 15; v_gene: TRBV5-6; j_gene: TRBJ2-4; CDR3aa: CASSPGQRPENIQYF
len: 16; v_gene: TRBV25-1; j_gene: TRBJ1-2; CDR3aa: CASSEYFRTVEDGYTF
len: 16; v_gene: TRBV7-9; j_gene: TRBJ1-4; CDR3aa: CASSSPRSATNEKLFF
len: 12; v_gene: TRBV5-1; j_gene: TRBJ2-3; CDR3aa: CASSWNTDTQYF
len: 15; v_gene: TRBV7-9; j_gene: TRBJ2-3; CDR3aa: CASSRSGGYTDTQYF
len: 14; v_gene: TRBV14; j_gene: TRBJ2-5; CDR3aa: CASSQLSGKETQYF
len: 16; v_gene: TRBV15; j_gene: TRBJ2-2; CDR3aa: CATSIDLSLQSGELFF
len: 14; v_gene: TRBV11-2; j_gene: TRBJ2-1; CDR3aa: CASSLHQQDNEQFF
len: 14; v_gene: TRBV5-1; j_gene: TRBJ2-2; CDR3aa: CASSLDVVPGELFF
len: 14; v_gene: TRBV14; j_gene: TRBJ1-2; CDR3aa: CASSPRGSYGGYTF
len: 11; v_gene: TRBV27; j_gene: TRBJ1-6; CDR3aa: CASSGNSPLHF
len: 16; v_gene: TRBV24-1; j_gene: TRBJ2-6; CDR3aa: CATSEFSSSGANVLTF
len: 16; v_gene: TRBV10-3; j_gene: TRBJ1-5; CDR3aa: CAISDGQRYSNQPQHF
len: 15; v_gene: TRBV4-1; j_gene: TRBJ2-1; CDR3aa: CASSLTSDSYNEQFF
len: 14; v_gene: TRBV2; j_gene: TRBJ1-4; CDR3aa: CASNTREGEEKLFF
len: 13; v_gene: TRBV5-1; j_gene: TRBJ2-7; CDR3aa: CASKAGTGYEQYF
len: 16; v_gene: TRBV28; j_gene: TRBJ2-3; CDR3aa: CASSSGGLAEGDTQYF
len: 14; v_gene: TRBV5-1; j_gene: TRBJ2-7; CDR3aa: CASSWGQGDHEQYF
len: 13; v_gene: TRBV3-1; j_gene: TRBJ2-7; CDR3aa: CASSAPGGYEQYF
len: 12; v_gene: TRBV27; j_gene: TRBJ2-2; CDR3aa: CASSRYTGELFF
len: 16; v_gene: TRBV14; j_gene: TRBJ1-1; CDR3aa: CASSQIGPLWYTEAFF
len: 15; v_gene: TRBV5-1; j_gene: TRBJ2-2; CDR3aa: CASSLRSGDTGELFF
len: 17; v_gene: TRBV4-2; j_gene: TRBJ2-1; CDR3aa: CASSQESAVLSYNEQFF
len: 17; v_gene: TRBV7-2; j_gene: TRBJ2-3; CDR3aa: CASSFSGLAGYADTQYF
len: 14; v_gene: TRBV19; j_gene: TRBJ1-1; CDR3aa: CASSVRGPSTEAFF
len: 12; v_gene: TRBV29-1; j_gene: TRBJ2-7; CDR3aa: CSVEDGRDEQYF